This T cell receptor beta chain was captured by sequencing in a study of cytomegalovirus exposure and HLA in healthy donors. Germline V gene data show CDR1 as ENHRY and CDR2 as SYGVKD. This CDR3 has 18 residues. V was clipped by 6 bases and J by 0 bases, with 21 bases between them. Here immunoSEQ multiplex PCR was the method, and the copy in TCRdb shows in-frame clones only, minus some. The table includes 150,000 to 200,000 clones, 95% to 96% detected once. Study observations and caveats: The investigators catalogued 160 or so TCR beta chains as cytomegalovirus-associated. Specificity of a few CMV-associated chains for CMV antigens was verified in vitro.

Turning to this clone: Its target is not known.

The TCR originated in a woman younger than 30 in good health and CMV-seronegative. The genes are TRBV10-3 and TRBJ1-3; TRBD1 might be the D (5 bases). Material for sequencing was PBMCs. The CDR3 nucleotides are TGTGCCATCAGGCTGGGATATACACCAGGGTACTCTGGAAACACCATATATTTT. Translating gives CAIRLGYTPGYSGNTIYF.